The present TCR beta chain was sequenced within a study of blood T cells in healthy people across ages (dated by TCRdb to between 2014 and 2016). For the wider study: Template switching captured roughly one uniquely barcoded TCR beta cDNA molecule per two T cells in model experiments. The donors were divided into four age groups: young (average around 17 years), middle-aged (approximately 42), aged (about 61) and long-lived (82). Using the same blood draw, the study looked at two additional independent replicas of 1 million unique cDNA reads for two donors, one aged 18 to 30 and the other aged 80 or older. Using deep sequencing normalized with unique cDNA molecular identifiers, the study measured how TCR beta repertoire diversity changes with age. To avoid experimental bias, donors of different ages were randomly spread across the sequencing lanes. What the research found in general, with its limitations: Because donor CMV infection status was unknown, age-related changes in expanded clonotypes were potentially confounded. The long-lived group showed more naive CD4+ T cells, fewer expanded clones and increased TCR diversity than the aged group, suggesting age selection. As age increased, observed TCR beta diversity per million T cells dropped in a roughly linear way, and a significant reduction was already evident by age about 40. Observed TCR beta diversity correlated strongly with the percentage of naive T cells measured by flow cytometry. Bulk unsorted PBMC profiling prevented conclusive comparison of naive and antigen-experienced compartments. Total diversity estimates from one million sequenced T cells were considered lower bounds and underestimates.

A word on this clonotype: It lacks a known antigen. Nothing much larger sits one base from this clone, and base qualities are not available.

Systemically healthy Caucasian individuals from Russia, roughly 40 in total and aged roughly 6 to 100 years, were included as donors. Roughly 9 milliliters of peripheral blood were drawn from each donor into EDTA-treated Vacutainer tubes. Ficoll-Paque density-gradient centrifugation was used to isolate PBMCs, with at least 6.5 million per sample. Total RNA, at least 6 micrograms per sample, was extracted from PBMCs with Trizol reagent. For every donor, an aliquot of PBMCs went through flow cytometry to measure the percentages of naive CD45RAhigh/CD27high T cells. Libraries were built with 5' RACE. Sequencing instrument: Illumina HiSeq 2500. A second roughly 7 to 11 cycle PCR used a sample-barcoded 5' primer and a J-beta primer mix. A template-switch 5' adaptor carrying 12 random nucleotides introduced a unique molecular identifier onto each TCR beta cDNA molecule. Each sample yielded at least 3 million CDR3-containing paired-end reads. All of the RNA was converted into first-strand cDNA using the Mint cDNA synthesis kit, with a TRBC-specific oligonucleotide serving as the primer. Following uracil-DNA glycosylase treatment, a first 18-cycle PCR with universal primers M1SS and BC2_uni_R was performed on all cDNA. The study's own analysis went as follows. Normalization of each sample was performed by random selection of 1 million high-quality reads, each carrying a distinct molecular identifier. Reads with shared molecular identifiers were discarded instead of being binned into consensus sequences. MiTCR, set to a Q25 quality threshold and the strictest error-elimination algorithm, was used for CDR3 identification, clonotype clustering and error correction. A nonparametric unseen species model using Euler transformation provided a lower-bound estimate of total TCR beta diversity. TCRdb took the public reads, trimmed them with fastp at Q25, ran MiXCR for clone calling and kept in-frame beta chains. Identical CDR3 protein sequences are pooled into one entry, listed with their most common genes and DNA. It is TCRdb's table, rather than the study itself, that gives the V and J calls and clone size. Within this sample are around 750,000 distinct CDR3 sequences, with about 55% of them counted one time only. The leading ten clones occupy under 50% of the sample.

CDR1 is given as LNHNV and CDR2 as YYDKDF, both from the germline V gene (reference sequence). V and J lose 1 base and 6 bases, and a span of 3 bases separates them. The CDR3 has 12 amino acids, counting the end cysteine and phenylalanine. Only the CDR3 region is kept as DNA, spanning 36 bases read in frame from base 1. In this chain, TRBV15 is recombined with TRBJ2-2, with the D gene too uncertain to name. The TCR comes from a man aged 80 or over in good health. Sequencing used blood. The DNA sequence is TGTGCCACCAGCAGAGTGGCCGGGGAGCTGTTTTTT. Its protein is CATSRVAGELFF.